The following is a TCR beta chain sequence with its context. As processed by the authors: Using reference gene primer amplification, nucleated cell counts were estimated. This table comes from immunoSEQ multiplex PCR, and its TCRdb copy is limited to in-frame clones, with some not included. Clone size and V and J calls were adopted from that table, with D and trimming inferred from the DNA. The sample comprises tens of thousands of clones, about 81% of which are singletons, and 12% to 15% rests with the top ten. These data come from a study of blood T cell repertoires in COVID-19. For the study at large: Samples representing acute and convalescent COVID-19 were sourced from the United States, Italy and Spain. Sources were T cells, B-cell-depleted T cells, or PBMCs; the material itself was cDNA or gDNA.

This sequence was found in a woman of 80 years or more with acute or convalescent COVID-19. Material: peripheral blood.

The CDR3 nucleotides read TGTGCCAGCTCACCACGCAGGACAGGGCTAATAGAGAACACTGAAGCTTTCTTT. Encoded protein: CASSPRRTGLIENTEAFF. The J gene is TRBJ1-1, the V gene TRBV18; 8 nucleotides align to TRBD1. With 1 base clipped from V and 1 base from J, the junction kept 11 bases outside the gene matches. CDR3 size: 18 residues. CDR1 is KGHSH and CDR2 is LQKENI in the germline V gene.